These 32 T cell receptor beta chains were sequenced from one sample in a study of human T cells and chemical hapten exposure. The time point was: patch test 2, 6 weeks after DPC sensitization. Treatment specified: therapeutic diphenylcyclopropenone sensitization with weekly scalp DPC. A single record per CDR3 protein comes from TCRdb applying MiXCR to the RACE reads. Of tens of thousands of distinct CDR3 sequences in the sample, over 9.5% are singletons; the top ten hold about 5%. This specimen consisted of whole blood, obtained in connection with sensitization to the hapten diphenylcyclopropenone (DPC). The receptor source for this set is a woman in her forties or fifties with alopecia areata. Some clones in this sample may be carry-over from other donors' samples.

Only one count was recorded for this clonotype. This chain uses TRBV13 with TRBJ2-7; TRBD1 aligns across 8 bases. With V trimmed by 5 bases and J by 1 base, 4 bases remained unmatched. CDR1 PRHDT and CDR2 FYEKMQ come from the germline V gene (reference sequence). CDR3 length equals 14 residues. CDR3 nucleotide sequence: TGTGCCAGCAGCGACCGGGACAGGTCCTACGAGCAGTACTTC. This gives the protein CASSDRDRSYEQYF.

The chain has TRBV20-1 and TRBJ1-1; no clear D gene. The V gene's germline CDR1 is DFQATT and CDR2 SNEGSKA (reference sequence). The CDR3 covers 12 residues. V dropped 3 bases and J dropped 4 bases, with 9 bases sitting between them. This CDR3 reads CSASRRSTEAFF. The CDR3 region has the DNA TGCAGTGCTAGCCGGCGATCCACTGAAGCTTTCTTT.

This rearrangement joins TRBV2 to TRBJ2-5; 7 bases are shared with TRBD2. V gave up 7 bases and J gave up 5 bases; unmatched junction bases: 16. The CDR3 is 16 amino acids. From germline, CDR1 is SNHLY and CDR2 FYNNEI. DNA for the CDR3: TGTGCCAGCACCCCCAGCAGCGGGATAATTGGTGAGACCCAGTACTTC. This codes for CASTPSSGIIGETQYF.

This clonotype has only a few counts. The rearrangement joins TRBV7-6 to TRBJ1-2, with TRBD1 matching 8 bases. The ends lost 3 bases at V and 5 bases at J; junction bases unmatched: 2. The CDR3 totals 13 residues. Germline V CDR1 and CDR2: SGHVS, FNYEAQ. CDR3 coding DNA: TGTGCCAGCAGCTTGAACAGGGGGTATGGCTACACCTTC. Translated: CASSLNRGYGYTF.

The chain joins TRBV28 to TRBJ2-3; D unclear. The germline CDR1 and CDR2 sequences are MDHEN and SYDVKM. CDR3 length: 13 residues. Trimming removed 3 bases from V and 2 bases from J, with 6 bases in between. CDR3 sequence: CASSFSDTDTQYF. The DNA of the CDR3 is TGTGCCAGCAGTTTTTCGGACACAGATACGCAGTATTTT.

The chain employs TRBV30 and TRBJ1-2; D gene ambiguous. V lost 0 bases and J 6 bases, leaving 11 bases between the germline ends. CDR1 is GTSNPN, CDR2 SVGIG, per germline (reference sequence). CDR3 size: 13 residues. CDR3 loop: CAWSVNHGNGYTF. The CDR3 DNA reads TGTGCCTGGAGTGTAAACCACGGGAATGGCTACACCTTC.

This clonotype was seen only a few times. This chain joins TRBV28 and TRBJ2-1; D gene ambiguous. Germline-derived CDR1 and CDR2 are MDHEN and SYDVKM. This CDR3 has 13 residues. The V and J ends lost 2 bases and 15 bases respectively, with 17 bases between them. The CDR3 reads CASSLGNALSPFF. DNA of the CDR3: TGTGCCAGCAGTTTAGGGAACGCCCTTTCTCCGTTCTTC.

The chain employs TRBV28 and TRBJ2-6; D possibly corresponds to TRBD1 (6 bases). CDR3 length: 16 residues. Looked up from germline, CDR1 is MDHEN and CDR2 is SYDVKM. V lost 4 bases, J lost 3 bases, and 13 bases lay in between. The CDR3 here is CASSSGEYFGANVLTF. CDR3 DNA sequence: TGTGCCAGCAGTTCAGGGGAATACTTTGGGGCCAACGTCCTGACTTTC. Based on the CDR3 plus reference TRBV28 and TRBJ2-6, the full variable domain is DVKVTQSSRYLVKRTGEKVFLECVQDMDHENMFWYRQDPGLGLRLIYFSYDVKMKEKGDIPEGYSVSREKKERFSLILESASTNQTSMYLCASSSGEYFGANVLTFGAGSRLTVL.

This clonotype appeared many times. In DNA, the CDR3 is TGCGCCAGCAGCCATGCACCCGGGACTAGATCGAATGAGCAGTTCTTC. Translating it yields CASSHAPGTRSNEQFF. This sequence joins TRBV4-3 and TRBJ2-1; 8 positions match TRBD2. V shed 3 bases, J shed 7 bases, and the junction held 11 bases outside the gene matches. CDR3 length: 16 amino acids. Per germline, CDR1 LGHNA and CDR2 YSLEER.

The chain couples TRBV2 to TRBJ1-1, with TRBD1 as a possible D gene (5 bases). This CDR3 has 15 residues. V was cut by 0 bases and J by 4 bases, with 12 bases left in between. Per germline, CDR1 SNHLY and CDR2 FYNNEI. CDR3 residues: CASSEARMRGTEAFF. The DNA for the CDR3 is TGTGCCAGCAGTGAAGCCCGAATGAGGGGCACTGAAGCTTTCTTT.

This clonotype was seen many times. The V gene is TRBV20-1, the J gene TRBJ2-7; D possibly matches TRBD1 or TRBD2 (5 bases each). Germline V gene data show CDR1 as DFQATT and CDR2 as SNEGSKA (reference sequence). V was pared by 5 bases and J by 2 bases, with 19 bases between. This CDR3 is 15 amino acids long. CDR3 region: CSAGTQQSIPYEQYF. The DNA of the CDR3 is TGCAGTGCTGGGACCCAGCAGTCCATCCCCTACGAGCAGTACTTC.

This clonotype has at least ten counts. The CDR3 loop reads CASSSGPRQFTEAFF. The CDR3 coding sequence is TGCGCCAGCAGCTCCGGACCTCGACAGTTCACTGAAGCTTTCTTT. The chain recombines TRBV5-1 with TRBJ1-1, with a weak D call TRBD1 (5 bases). From germline, CDR1 is SGHRS and CDR2 YFSETQ. The CDR3 is 15 amino acids. Between the trimmed V and J ends, which lost 3 bases and 4 bases, there was a span of 16 bases.

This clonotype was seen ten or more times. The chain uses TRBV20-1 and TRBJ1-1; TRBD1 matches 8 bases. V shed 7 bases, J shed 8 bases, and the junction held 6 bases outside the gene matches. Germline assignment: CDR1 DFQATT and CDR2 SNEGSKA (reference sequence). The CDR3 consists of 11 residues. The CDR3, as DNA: TGCAGTGTTTGGGGACAGGTGGAAGCTTTCTTT. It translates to CSVWGQVEAFF.

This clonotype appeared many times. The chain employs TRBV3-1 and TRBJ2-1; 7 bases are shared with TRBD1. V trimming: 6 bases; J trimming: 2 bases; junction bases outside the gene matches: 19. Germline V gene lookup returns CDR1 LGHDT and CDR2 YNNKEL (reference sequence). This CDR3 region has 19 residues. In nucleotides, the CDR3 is TGTGCCAGCAGGCCTACAACTCCAGGGCAGGGGGTCACCTACAATGAGCAGTTCTTC. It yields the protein CASRPTTPGQGVTYNEQFF.

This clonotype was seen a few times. For the CDR3, the DNA is TGCAGCGTTGCCCATACTAGCACAGATACGCAGTATTTT. It is translated as CSVAHTSTDTQYF. The chain uses TRBV29-1 and TRBJ2-3; D is uncertain. Trimming cost V 4 bases and J 0 bases, with 8 bases left between them. Per the germline V gene, CDR1 is SQVTM and CDR2 is ANQGSEA. The CDR3 consists of 13 residues.

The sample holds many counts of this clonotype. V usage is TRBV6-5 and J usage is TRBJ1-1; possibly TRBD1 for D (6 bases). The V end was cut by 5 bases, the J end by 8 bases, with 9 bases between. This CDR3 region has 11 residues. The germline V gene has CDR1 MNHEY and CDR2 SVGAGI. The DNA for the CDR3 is TGTGCCAGCAGTGTGGGGGCAGAAGCTTTCTTT. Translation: CASSVGAEAFF.

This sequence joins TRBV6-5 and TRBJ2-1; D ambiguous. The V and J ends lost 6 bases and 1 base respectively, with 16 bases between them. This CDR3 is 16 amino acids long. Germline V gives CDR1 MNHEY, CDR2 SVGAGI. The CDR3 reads CASSRPTRASYNEQFF. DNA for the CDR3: TGTGCCAGCAGCCGCCCCACCCGGGCGTCCTACAATGAGCAGTTCTTC.

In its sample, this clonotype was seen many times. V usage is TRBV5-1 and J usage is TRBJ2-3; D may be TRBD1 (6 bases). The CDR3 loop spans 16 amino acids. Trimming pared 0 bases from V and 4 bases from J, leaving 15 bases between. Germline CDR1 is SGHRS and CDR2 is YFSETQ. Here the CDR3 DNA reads TGCGCCAGCAGCTTGGAGATCCTGACAGGAGCAGATACGCAGTATTTT. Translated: CASSLEILTGADTQYF.

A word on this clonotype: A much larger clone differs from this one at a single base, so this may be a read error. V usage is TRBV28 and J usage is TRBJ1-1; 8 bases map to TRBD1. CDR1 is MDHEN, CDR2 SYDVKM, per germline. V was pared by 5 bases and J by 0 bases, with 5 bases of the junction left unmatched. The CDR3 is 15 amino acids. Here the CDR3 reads CASSVTGDMNTEAFF. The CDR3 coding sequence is TGTGCCAGCAGTGTGACAGGGGATATGAACACTGAAGCTTTCTTT.

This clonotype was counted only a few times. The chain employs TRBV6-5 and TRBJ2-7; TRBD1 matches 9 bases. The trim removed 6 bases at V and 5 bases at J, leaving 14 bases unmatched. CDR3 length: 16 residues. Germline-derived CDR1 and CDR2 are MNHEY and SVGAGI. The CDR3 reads CASSRKPGQGSDEQYF. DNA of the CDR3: TGTGCCAGCAGCCGCAAACCGGGACAGGGAAGTGACGAGCAGTACTTC.

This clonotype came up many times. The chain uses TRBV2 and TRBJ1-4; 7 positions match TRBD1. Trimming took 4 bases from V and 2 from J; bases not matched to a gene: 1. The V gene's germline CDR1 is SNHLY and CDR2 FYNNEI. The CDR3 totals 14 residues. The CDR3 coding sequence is TGTGCCAGCAGTGTACAGGGGACTAATGAAAAACTGTTTTTT. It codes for CASSVQGTNEKLFF.

CDR3: CASSTGATDTQYF. The CDR3 DNA reads as TGTGCCAGCAGTACAGGGGCTACAGATACGCAGTATTTT. This rearrangement joins TRBV27 to TRBJ2-3; TRBD1 aligns across 7 bases. The CDR3 contains 13 residues. Germline loops: CDR1 MNHEY, CDR2 SMNVEV (reference sequence). The V segment lost 5 bases and the J segment 3 bases; nucleotides outside the gene matches: 2.

CDR3 amino acids: CASSLERAEQYF. Here the CDR3 DNA reads TGTGCCAGCAGCTTGGAAAGGGCCGAGCAGTACTTC. The chain couples TRBV5-6 to TRBJ2-7; no clear D gene. Germline V CDR1 and CDR2: SGHDT, YYEEEE. V was pared by 0 bases and J by 6 bases, with 7 bases between. This CDR3 is 12 amino acids long. Combining the CDR3 with reference TRBV5-6 and TRBJ2-7 gives the whole variable domain DAGVTQSPTHLIKTRGQQVTLRCSPKSGHDTVSWYQQALGQGPQFIFQYYEEEERQRGNFPDRFSGHQFPNYSSELNVNALLLGDSALYLCASSLERAEQYFGPGTRLTVT.

CDR3 coding DNA: TGTGCCAGCAGCATCAGATCAGGGGCAGAGACCCAGTACTTC. It is translated as CASSIRSGAETQYF. The chain couples TRBV7-2 to TRBJ2-5, with D possibly being TRBD1 (6 bases). The CDR3 totals 14 residues. V gave up 5 bases and J gave up 4 bases, with 14 bases separating them. CDR1 SGHTA and CDR2 FQGNSA come from the germline V gene.

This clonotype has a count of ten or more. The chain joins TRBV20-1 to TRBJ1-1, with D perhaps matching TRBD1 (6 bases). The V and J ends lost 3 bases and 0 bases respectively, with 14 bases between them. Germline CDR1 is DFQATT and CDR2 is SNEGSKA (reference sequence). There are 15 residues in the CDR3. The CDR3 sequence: CSASTGHEMNTEAFF. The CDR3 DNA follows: TGCAGTGCTAGTACGGGACACGAAATGAACACTGAAGCTTTCTTT.

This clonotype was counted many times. The CDR3 sequence is CASSLNTRSSGNTIYF. The CDR3 DNA sequence: TGCGCCAGCAGCTTGAATACAAGGAGCTCTGGAAACACCATATATTTT. The V and J genes are TRBV5-1 and TRBJ1-3; unclear D gene. CDR1 is SGHRS, CDR2 YFSETQ, per germline. V was pared by 1 base and J by 0 bases, with 11 bases between. This CDR3 contains 16 residues.

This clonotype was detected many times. Here the CDR3 reads CASSLRVRSWQETQYF. DNA of the CDR3: TGTGCCAGCAGCTTACGCGTCAGGTCCTGGCAAGAGACCCAGTACTTC. The chain couples TRBV11-2 to TRBJ2-5, with unresolved D. The V gene's germline CDR1 is SGHAT and CDR2 FQNNGV. CDR3 length: 16 residues. The germline V and J ends were trimmed by 2 bases and 2 bases, with 15 bases remaining between them.

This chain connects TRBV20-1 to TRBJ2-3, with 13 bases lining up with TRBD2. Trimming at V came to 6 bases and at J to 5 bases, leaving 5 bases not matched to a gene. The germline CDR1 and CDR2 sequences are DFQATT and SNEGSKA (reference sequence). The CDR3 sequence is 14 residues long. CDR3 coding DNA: TGCAGTGCAATACTAGCGGGAGGGAAAGATACGCAGTATTTT. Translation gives CSAILAGGKDTQYF.

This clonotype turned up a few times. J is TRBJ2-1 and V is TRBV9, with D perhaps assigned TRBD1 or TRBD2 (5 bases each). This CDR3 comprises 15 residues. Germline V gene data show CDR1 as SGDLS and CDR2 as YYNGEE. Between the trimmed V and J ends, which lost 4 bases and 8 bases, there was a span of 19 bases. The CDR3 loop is CASSLTRGVEHEQFF. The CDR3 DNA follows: TGTGCCAGCAGCCTTACTAGAGGGGTTGAGCATGAGCAGTTCTTC.

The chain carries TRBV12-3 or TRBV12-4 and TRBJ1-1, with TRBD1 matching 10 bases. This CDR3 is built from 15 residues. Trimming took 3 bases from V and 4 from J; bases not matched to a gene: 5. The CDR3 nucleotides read TGTGCCAGCAGTTTTGACAGGGGGCTGGTCACTGAAGCTTTCTTT. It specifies CASSFDRGLVTEAFF.

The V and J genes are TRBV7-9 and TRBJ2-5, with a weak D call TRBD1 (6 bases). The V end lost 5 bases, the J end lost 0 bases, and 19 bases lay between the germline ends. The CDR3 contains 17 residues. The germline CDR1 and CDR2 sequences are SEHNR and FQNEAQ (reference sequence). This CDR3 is CASSPYPSRTDQETQYF. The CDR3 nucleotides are TGTGCCAGCAGCCCATATCCATCCAGGACAGACCAAGAGACCCAGTACTTC.

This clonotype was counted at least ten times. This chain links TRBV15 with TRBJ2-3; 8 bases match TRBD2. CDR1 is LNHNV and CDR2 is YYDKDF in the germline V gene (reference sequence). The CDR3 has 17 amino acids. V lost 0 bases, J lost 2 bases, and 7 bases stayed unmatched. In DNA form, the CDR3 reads TGTGCCACCAGCAGAGATTCGGGAGGGGTGGCCACAGATACGCAGTATTTT. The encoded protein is CATSRDSGGVATDTQYF. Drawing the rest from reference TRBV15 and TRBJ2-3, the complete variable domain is DAMVIQNPRYQVTQFGKPVTLSCSQTLNHNVMYWYQQKSSQAPKLLFHYYDKDFNNEADTPDNFQSRRPNTSFCFLDIRSPGLGDTAMYLCATSRDSGGVATDTQYFGPGTRLTVL.